Listed below are T cell receptor beta chains from one sample, sequenced in a study of cytomegalovirus exposure and HLA in healthy donors. TCRdb's copy holds only in-frame clones and misses some; the assay was immunoSEQ multiplex PCR. Of over 150,000 clones listed, roughly 80% are singletons. The sample taken for sequencing was PBMCs. Every receptor here comes from a man younger than 35 in good health and CMV-seronegative. The CDR3 runs from the conserved cysteine through the conserved F or W. The order of the fields is V gene, D gene, J gene, clone size, CDR3 length, CDR3 protein, CDR3 DNA. D genes are given only for firm matches. Expanded clones get a size class; other rows say once, few or many, or leave the size out.

V: TRBV4-1
D: TRBD2
J: TRBJ2-3
size: -
length: 18
CDR3: CASSQPTSGRTHTDTQYF
DNA: TGCGCCAGCAGCCAACCTACTAGCGGGCGAACCCACACAGATACGCAGTATTTT

V: TRBV4-1
D: TRBD2
J: TRBJ2-7
size: -
length: 17
CDR3: CASSQIPATSGSYEQYF
DNA: TGCGCCAGCAGCCAAATCCCAGCCACTAGCGGGAGCTACGAGCAGTACTTC

V: TRBV25-1
D: TRBD1
J: TRBJ1-2
size: -
length: 16
CDR3: CASSEGVTGYRGGYTF
DNA: TGTGCCAGCAGTGAAGGCGTGACAGGGTATCGGGGTGGCTACACCTTC

V: TRBV5-4
D: TRBD1
J: TRBJ1-4
size: -
length: 20
CDR3: CASSSSWDREWHATNEKLFF
DNA: TGTGCCAGCAGCTCCTCCTGGGACAGGGAATGGCATGCGACTAATGAAAAACTGTTTTTT

V: TRBV30
D: -
J: TRBJ1-3
size: -
length: 14
CDR3: CAWSQGNSGNTIYF
DNA: TGTGCCTGGAGTCAGGGGAACTCTGGAAACACCATATATTTT

V: TRBV7-2
D: TRBD1
J: TRBJ1-1
size: few
length: 15
CDR3: CASSSRDSPNTEAFF
DNA: TGTGCCAGCAGCTCCCGGGACAGCCCGAACACTGAAGCTTTCTTT

V: TRBV5-4
D: TRBD2
J: TRBJ2-3
size: once
length: 16
CDR3: CASSLDGRAPTDTQYF
DNA: TGTGCCAGCAGCTTAGACGGGAGGGCCCCCACAGATACGCAGTATTTT

V: TRBV19
D: TRBD1
J: TRBJ2-1
size: -
length: 16
CDR3: CASSRTGDLMGYEQFF
DNA: TGTGCCAGTAGCCGAACAGGGGACCTGATGGGATATGAGCAGTTCTTC

V: TRBV7-8
D: TRBD2
J: TRBJ2-7
size: -
length: 14
CDR3: CASSTGTSYHEQYF
DNA: TGTGCCAGCAGCACGGGGACTAGCTACCACGAGCAGTACTTC

V: TRBV5-6
D: -
J: TRBJ1-4
size: many
length: 15
CDR3: CASSLASRVFEKLFF
DNA: TGTGCCAGCAGCTTGGCGTCGCGGGTTTTTGAAAAACTGTTTTTT

V: TRBV19
D: -
J: TRBJ1-4
size: few
length: 14
CDR3: CASSIGPPGWKLFF
DNA: TGTGCCAGTAGTATCGGACCCCCGGGGTGGAAACTGTTTTTT